This T cell receptor (beta chain) stems from a study of OX40 agonist ivuxolimab in advanced cancers. Overall study context: Patients with prior anti-PD-1, anti-PD-L1 or anti-CTLA-4 therapy were eligible; 40% had some.

TCRdb keeps only in-frame clones here, not all; method: immunoSEQ multiplex PCR. The profile shows roughly 50,000 clones, around nine tenths of them singletons. The germline V gene has CDR1 SGHAT and CDR2 FQNNGV. This CDR3 region has 14 residues. V was trimmed by 0 bases and J by 5 bases, leaving 11 bases between them. The TCR originated in an adult with an advanced solid tumor such as melanoma, head and neck, liver or kidney cancer. The sample here was CD4+ or CD8+ T cells sorted from blood, taken in a trial of the OX40 agonist ivuxolimab. The rearrangement joins TRBV11-2 to TRBJ2-7, with a possible D match to TRBD1 (6 bases). The CDR3 region has the DNA TGTGCCAGCAGCTTAGACCTGGGGGCCCACGAGCAGTACTTC. This codes for CASSLDLGAHEQYF. Based on the CDR3 plus reference TRBV11-2 and TRBJ2-7, the full variable domain is EAGVAQSPRYKIIEKRQSVAFWCNPISGHATLYWYQQILGQGPKLLIQFQNNGVVDDSQLPKDRFSAERLKGVDSTLKIQPAKLEDSAVYLCASSLDLGAHEQYFGPGTRLTVT.